This T cell receptor (beta chain) was retrieved from a study of blood T cell repertoires in COVID-19. Participants were aged roughly 18 to 89 years, lived in some 23 US areas, and enrolled virtually. Each exposed participant met a COVID-19 case in the 2 weeks preceding study entry. The CDR3 covers 15 residues. Between the trimmed V and J ends, which lost 7 bases and 4 bases, there was a span of 18 bases. Per germline, CDR1 SGHRS and CDR2 YFSETQ. Assay used: immunoSEQ multiplex PCR; TCRdb lists only in-frame clones, some missing. Of roughly 200,000 clones in the sample, 70% to 90% were seen once. The chain is built from TRBV5-1 and TRBJ2-1, with D possibly being TRBD1 (6 bases). The clonotype originates from a woman aged 30 to 39 who had been exposed to COVID-19. Sequenced sample: PBMCs or T cells enriched from blood (not recorded which). As DNA, the CDR3 is TGCGCCAGCGGCGGGCAGGGGACCCCTTACAATGAGCAGTTCTTC. Its translation: CASGGQGTPYNEQFF.